This entry is about one TCR beta chain. Original processing notes: Reference gene primers were amplified, and this amplification served to estimate nucleated cell counts. The assay was immunoSEQ multiplex PCR, and TCRdb's table has in-frame clones only and misses some. V and J calls plus clone size are reproduced from that table; the DNA served to infer D and trimming. The sample holds around 92,000 clones, 74% seen once. The Seattle site enrolled patients during active infection and followed them longitudinally. The record originates from a study of blood T cell repertoires in COVID-19. Study background: Whether acute or convalescent, the COVID-19 samples came from the United States, Italy and Spain. Sources were T cells, B-cell-depleted T cells, or PBMCs; the material itself was cDNA or gDNA.

V shed 4 bases and J 6 bases; nucleotides not matched to a gene: 12. The germline V gene encodes CDR1 LGHNA and CDR2 YNFKEQ. This CDR3 comprises 17 residues. The chain is built from TRBV4-2 and TRBJ2-1; 10 bases align to TRBD2. Sequenced material: peripheral blood. The TCR was taken from a man between 65 and 79 years old with COVID-19, enrolled during active disease. The CDR3 loop reads CASSPSQLAGSSNEQFF. CDR3 in DNA: TGTGCCAGCAGCCCAAGCCAACTAGCGGGGTCGAGCAATGAGCAGTTCTTC.